This entry features one T cell receptor (beta chain) sequence. Its antigen is currently unknown. This sample is drawn from a study of T cell responses to AZD1222 COVID-19 vaccine. General study findings and limits: The donors showed a predominance of white British ancestry and of females, with possible underestimation of clonal diversity. Without day 14 samples, only post-peak T cell repertoires were studied. Spike-specific TCR breadth and depth rose after two AZD1222 doses. Along spike, vaccine-associated CD4 TCRs were found throughout, with dominance at 160-218 and 743-854.

The V gene's germline CDR1 is LGHNA and CDR2 YSLEER. The V segment lost 4 bases and the J segment 6 bases; nucleotides outside the gene matches: 5. The CDR3 length is 15 residues. The repertoire was sequenced with immunoSEQ multiplex PCR; TCRdb's copy has only in-frame clones and lacks some. The sample holds around 140,000 clones, about nine tenths seen once. This chain connects TRBV4-3 to TRBJ2-2, with 10 bases identical to TRBD2. Specimen: peripheral blood, collected 28 days after the second AZD1222 dose. This sequence was found in an adult who received the AZD1222 COVID-19 vaccine. This CDR3 reads CASSPSGRASGELFF. CDR3 in DNA: TGCGCCAGCAGCCCGAGCGGGAGGGCCTCCGGGGAGCTGTTTTTT.